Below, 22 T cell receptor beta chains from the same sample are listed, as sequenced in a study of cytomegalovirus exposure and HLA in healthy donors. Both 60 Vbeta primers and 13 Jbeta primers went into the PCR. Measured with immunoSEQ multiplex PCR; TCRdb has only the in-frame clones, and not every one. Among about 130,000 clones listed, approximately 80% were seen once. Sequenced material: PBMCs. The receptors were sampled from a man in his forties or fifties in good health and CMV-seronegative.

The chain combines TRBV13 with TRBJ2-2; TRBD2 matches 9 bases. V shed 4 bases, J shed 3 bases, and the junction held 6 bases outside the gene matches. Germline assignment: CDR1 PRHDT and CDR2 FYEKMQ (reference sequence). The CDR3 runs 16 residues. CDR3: CASSSLTSGYTGELFF. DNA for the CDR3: TGTGCCAGCAGCTCGTTGACTAGCGGATACACCGGGGAGCTGTTTTTT.

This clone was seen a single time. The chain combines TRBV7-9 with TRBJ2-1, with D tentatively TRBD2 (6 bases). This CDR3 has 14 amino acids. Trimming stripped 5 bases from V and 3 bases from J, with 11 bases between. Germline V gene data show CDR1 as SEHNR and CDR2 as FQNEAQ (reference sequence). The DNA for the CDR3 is TGTGCCAGCAGCCCAAGGGACTTCTACAATGAGCAGTTCTTC. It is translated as CASSPRDFYNEQFF.

The CDR3 is CASSSRDSYEQYF. The CDR3 DNA is TGTGCCAGCAGCTCCCGGGACAGTTACGAGCAGTACTTC. The V and J genes are TRBV7-9 and TRBJ2-7, with 7 bases lining up with TRBD1. The CDR3 loop spans 13 amino acids. The trim removed 4 bases at V and 4 bases at J, leaving 4 bases unmatched. Germline CDR1 reads SEHNR; CDR2 reads FQNEAQ (reference sequence).

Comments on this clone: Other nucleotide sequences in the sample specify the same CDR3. DNA of the CDR3: TGTGCCAGCAGTTACTCTGCGGGGGGCTATGGCTACACCTTC. Its translation: CASSYSAGGYGYTF. The chain carries TRBV6-5 and TRBJ1-2, with a weak D call TRBD1 (5 bases). CDR3 length: 14 residues. The V gene's germline CDR1 is MNHEY and CDR2 SVGAGI. V was trimmed by 0 bases and J by 4 bases, leaving 9 bases between them.

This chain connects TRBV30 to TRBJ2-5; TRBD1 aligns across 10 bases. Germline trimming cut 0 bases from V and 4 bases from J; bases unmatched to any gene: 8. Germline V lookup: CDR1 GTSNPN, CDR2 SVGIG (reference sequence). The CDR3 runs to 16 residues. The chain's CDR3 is CAWSVQRTGGTETQYF. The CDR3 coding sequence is TGTGCCTGGAGTGTACAGCGGACAGGGGGGACAGAGACCCAGTACTTC.

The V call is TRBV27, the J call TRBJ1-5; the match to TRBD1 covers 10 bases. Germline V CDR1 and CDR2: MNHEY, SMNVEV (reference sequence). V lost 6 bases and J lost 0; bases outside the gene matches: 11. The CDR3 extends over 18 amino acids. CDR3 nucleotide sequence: TGTGCCAGCAGATTTAACCGGGACAGGGGATATAGCAATCAGCCCCAGCATTTT. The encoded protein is CASRFNRDRGYSNQPQHF.

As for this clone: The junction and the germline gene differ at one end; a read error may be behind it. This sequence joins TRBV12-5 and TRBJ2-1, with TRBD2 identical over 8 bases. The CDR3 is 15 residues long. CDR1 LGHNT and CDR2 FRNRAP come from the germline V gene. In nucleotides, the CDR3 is TGTGCTAGTGGTCCAGGACTAGCTGCCTACGATGAGCAGTTCTTC. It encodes CASGPGLAAYDEQFF. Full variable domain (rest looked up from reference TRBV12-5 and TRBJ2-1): DARVTQTPRHKVTEMGQEVTMRCQPILGHNTVFWYRQTMMQGLELLAYFRNRAPLDDSGMPKDRFSAEMPDATLATLKIQPSEPRDSAVYFCASGPGLAAYDEQFFGPGTRLTVL.

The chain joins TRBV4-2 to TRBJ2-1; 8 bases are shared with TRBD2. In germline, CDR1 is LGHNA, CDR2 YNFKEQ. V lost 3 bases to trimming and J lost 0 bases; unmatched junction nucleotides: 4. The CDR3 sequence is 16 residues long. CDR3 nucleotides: TGTGCCAGCAGCCATGGCGGGGGGAACTCCTACAATGAGCAGTTCTTC. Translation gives CASSHGGGNSYNEQFF.

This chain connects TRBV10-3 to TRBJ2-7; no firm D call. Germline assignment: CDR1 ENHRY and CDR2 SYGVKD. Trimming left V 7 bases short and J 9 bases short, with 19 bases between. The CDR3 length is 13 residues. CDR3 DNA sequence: TGTGCCATCATCGAAGGCCCATCCCCGGGGCAGTACTTC. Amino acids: CAIIEGPSPGQYF.

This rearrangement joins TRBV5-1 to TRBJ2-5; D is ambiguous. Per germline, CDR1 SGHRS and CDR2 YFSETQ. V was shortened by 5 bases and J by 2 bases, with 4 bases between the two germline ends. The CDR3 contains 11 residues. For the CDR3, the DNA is TGCGCCAGCAGACAACAAGAGACCCAGTACTTC. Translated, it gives CASRQQETQYF.

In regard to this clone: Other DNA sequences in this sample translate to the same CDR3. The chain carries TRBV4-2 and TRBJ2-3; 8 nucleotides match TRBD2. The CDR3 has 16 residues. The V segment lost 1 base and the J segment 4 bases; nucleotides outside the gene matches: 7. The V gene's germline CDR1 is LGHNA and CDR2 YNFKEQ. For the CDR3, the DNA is TGTGCCAGCAGCCAAGGTGGGGCGGGGGGACCAGATACGCAGTATTTT. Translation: CASSQGGAGGPDTQYF.

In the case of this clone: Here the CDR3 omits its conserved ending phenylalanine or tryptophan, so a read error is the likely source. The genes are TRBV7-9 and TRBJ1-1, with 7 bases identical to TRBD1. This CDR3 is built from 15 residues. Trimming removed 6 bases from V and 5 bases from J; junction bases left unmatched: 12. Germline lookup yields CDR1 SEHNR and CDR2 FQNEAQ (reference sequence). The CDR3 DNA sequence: TGTGCCAGCAGTCAAGTTACAGGGGTGCAAACTGAAGCTTTCTCT. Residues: CASSQVTGVQTEAFS.

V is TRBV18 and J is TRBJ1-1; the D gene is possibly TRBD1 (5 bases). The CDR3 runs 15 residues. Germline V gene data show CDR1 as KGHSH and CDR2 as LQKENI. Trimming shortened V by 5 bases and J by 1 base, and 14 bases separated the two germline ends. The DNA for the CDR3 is TGTGCCAGCTCATGGTCTCCGCAGGGGAACACTGAAGCTTTCTTT. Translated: CASSWSPQGNTEAFF.

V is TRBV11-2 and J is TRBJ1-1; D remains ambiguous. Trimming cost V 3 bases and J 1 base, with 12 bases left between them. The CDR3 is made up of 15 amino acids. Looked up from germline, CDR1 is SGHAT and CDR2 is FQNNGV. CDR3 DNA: TGTGCCAGCAGCTTTAACGGTGTTGGGAACACTGAAGCTTTCTTT. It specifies CASSFNGVGNTEAFF.

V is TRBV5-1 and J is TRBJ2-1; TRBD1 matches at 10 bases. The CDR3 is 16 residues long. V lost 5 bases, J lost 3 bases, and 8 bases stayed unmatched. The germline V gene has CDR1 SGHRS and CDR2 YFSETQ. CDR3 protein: CASRPTTGGRYNEQFF. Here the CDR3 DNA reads TGCGCCAGCAGACCCACGACAGGGGGCCGCTACAATGAGCAGTTCTTC.

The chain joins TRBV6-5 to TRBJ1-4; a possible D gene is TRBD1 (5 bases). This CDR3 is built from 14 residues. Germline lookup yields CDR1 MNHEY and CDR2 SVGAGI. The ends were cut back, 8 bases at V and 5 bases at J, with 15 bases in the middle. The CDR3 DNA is TGTGCCAGCGCGGGGGGGTTTGGAAATGAAAAACTGTTTTTT. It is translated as CASAGGFGNEKLFF.

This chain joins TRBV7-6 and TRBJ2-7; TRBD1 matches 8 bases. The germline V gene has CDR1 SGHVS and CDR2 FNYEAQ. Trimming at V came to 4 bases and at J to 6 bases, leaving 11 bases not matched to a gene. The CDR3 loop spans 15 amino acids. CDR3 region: CASSCPGTGAPEQYF. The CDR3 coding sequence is TGTGCCAGCAGCTGCCCCGGGACAGGCGCCCCCGAGCAGTACTTC.

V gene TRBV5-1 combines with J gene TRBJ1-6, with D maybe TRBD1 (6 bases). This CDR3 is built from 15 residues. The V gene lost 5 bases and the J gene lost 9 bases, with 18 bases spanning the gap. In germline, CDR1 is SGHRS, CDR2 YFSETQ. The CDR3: CASRPLVEGGSPLHF. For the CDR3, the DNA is TGCGCCAGCAGACCCTTGGTGGAAGGGGGTTCACCCCTCCACTTT. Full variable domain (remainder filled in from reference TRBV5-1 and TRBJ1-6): KAGVTQTPRYLIKTRGQQVTLSCSPISGHRSVSWYQQTPGQGLQFLFEYFSETQRNKGNFPGRFSGRQFSNSRSEMNVSTLELGDSALYLCASRPLVEGGSPLHFGNGTRLTVT.

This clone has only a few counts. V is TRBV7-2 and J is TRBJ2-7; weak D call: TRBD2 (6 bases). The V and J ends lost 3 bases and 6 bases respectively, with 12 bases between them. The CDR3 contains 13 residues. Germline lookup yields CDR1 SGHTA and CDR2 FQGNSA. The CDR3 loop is CASSFFGGSEQYF. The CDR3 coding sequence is TGTGCCAGCAGCTTTTTTGGAGGGTCCGAGCAGTACTTC.

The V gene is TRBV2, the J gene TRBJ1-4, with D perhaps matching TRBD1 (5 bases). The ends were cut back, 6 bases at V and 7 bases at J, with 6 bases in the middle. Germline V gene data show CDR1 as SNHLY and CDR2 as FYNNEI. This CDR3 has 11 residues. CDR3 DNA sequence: TGTGCCAGCAGGGGGGGTGAAAAACTGTTTTTT. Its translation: CASRGGEKLFF.

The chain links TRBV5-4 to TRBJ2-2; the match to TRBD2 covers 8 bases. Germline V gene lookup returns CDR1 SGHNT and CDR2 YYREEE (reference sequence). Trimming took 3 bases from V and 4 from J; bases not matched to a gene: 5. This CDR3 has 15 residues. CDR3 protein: CASSSDLAGTGELFF. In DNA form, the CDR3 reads TGTGCCAGCAGCTCGGATCTAGCGGGCACCGGGGAGCTGTTTTTT.

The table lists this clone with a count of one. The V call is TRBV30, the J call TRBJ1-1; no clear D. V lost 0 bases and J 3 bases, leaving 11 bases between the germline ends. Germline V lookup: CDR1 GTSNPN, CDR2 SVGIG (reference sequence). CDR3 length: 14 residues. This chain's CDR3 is CAWSVRRLHTEAFF. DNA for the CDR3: TGTGCCTGGAGTGTAAGGCGGCTGCACACTGAAGCTTTCTTT. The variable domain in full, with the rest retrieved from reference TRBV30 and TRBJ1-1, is SQTIHQWPATLVQPVGSPLSLECTVEGTSNPNLYWYRQAAGRGLQLLFYSVGIGQISSEVPQNLSASRPQDRQFILSSKKLLLSDSGFYLCAWSVRRLHTEAFFGQGTRLTVV.